The subject of this entry is one TCR beta chain. Its antigen is as yet unknown. The data were taken from a study of radiotherapy plus CTLA-4 blockade in lung cancer. Study-wide background: There were objective responses in approximately 20% of patients, and 31% had disease control. Study-wide points: Some TCR clones had been derived from tumors. These clones expanded in peripheral blood after radiotherapy plus ipilimumab.

The protocol was immunoSEQ multiplex PCR, while the TCRdb copy is restricted to in-frame clones and leaves out a portion. The sample has tens of thousands of clones; approximately 86% are singletons. Those with chemo-refractory metastatic non-small-cell lung cancer were treated with focal radiation combined with CTLA-4 blockade using ipilimumab. This specimen consisted of peripheral blood, obtained from a patient treated with radiotherapy plus ipilimumab. The TCR sequence derives from a human donor with non-small cell lung cancer who had a partial response to radiotherapy plus ipilimumab.

This chain's CDR3 is CASSGHPYEQYF. In DNA form, the CDR3 reads TGTGCCAGCAGCGGACACCCCTACGAGCAGTACTTC. The rearrangement uses TRBV27 and TRBJ2-7; possibly TRBD1 for D (5 bases). The CDR3 has 12 residues. Germline-derived CDR1 and CDR2 are MNHEY and SMNVEV (reference sequence). V was trimmed by 6 bases and J by 2 bases, leaving 8 bases between them.